The source of this T cell receptor beta chain is a study of memory CD4+ T cells and cytomegalovirus serostatus. Overall study context: This sample comes from healthy Belgian adults, about 10 CMV seropositive, 24 seronegative.

Single viable CD3+CD4+CD8-CD45RO+ cells were sorted as the memory CD4+ T cells. Per the original data handling: After removing out-of-frame reads, 2,204,828 distinct TCRbeta sequences remained. The repertoire was sequenced with immunoSEQ multiplex PCR; TCRdb's copy has only in-frame clones and lacks some. D and trimming were read from the DNA, whereas the V and J calls and clone size are those reported in that table. The data show some 26,000 clones, about 80% seen once. Sequenced material: memory CD4+ T cells from blood. This TCR derives from an adult in good health and CMV-seronegative.

The CDR3 loop is CASTLGGTGYTGELFF. The DNA for the CDR3 is TGTGCCAGCACCCTAGGTGGGACAGGGTACACCGGGGAGCTGTTTTTT. The rearrangement links TRBV11-2 to TRBJ2-2, with 9 bases that match TRBD1. The CDR3 contains 16 residues. V shed 7 bases, J shed 3 bases, and the junction held 9 bases outside the gene matches. The germline V gene encodes CDR1 SGHAT and CDR2 FQNNGV.